This entry lists 17 T cell receptor beta chains sequenced from one sample in a study of CD8 T cells in ankylosing spondylitis. Using its own MiXCR run on the 5' RACE reads, TCRdb lists one record per CDR3 protein. The sample consists of 150,000 to 250,000 distinct CDR3 sequences, roughly 13% of them appearing once. The material sequenced was blood, either unsorted or a sorted T cell fraction (not recorded which). These receptors were collected from a male donor with ankylosing spondylitis or in good health (not recorded which).

The J gene is TRBJ2-7, the V gene TRBV30, with 7 bases that match TRBD2. V dropped 1 base and J dropped 2; count of bases not matched to a gene: 2. This CDR3 has 13 residues. The germline gives CDR1 GTSNPN, CDR2 SVGIG (reference sequence). CDR3 DNA sequence: TGTGCCTGGAGTGGGAGCGGGGCCTACGAGCAGTACTTC. This codes for CAWSGSGAYEQYF.

This clonotype has a single count. The chain recombines TRBV2 with TRBJ2-3; 7 nucleotides line up with TRBD2. J was trimmed by 2 bases and V by 7 bases; bases with no gene match: 6. Germline loops: CDR1 SNHLY, CDR2 FYNNEI. CDR3 length: 14 amino acids. The CDR3 protein is CASMSGTDTDTQYF. The CDR3 region has the DNA TGTGCCAGCATGAGCGGGACCGACACAGATACGCAGTATTTT.

The sample holds many counts of this clonotype. The chain has TRBV5-6 and TRBJ2-1, with TRBD2 as a possible D gene (5 bases). CDR1 and CDR2 (germline): SGHDT, YYEEEE. V lost 0 bases and J lost 0, with 13 bases in between. The CDR3 contains 17 residues. In DNA form, the CDR3 reads TGTGCCAGCAGCTTGGGAGCAGACTATAGCTCCTACAATGAGCAGTTCTTC. Protein sequence: CASSLGADYSSYNEQFF.

This chain uses TRBV29-1 with TRBJ2-5, with D unclear. The CDR3 has 12 amino acids. CDR1 is SQVTM and CDR2 is ANQGSEA in the germline V gene. Between the trimmed V and J ends, which lost 4 bases and 1 base, there was a span of 7 bases. The CDR3: CSVVGSQETQYF. CDR3 coding DNA: TGCAGCGTTGTAGGCAGCCAAGAGACCCAGTACTTC.

This clonotype was seen a handful of times. The V and J genes are TRBV29-1 and TRBJ1-3; D may be TRBD1 (6 bases). This CDR3 contains 13 residues. CDR1 and CDR2 (germline): SQVTM, ANQGSEA. The germline V and J ends were trimmed by 7 bases and 2 bases, with 12 bases remaining between them. The CDR3 DNA follows: TGCAGCGCCGTGACAGGTCCTGGAAACACCATATATTTT. Residues: CSAVTGPGNTIYF.

The chain carries TRBV29-1 and TRBJ2-1; 10 nucleotides align to TRBD2. There are 15 residues in the CDR3. The trim removed 2 bases at V and 3 bases at J, leaving 4 bases unmatched. The germline V gene encodes CDR1 SQVTM and CDR2 ANQGSEA. The CDR3 is CSVESSGSVYNEQFF. The CDR3 nucleotides are TGCAGCGTTGAATCTAGCGGGAGTGTCTACAATGAGCAGTTCTTC.

The chain has TRBV12-3 or TRBV12-4 and TRBJ2-5; 13 bases map to TRBD2. The CDR3 covers 16 residues. V dropped 6 bases and J dropped 1; count of bases not matched to a gene: 5. The CDR3 DNA sequence: TGTGCCAGCAGGGACGGGACTAGCGGGATCCAAGAGACCCAGTACTTC. This gives the protein CASRDGTSGIQETQYF.

The J gene is TRBJ1-2, the V gene TRBV14; no firm D call. This CDR3 has 15 amino acids. V lost 0 bases, J lost 4 bases, and 12 bases lay in between. Germline CDR1 reads SGHDN; CDR2 reads FVKESK. The CDR3 DNA reads TGTGCCAGCAGCCAAGATACAACAATAGCCTATGGCTACACCTTC. Its protein is CASSQDTTIAYGYTF.

This clonotype was detected a few times. The genes are TRBV7-9 and TRBJ2-5; no clear D gene. Between the trimmed V and J ends, which lost 5 bases and 5 bases, there was a span of 15 bases. Germline CDR1 reads SEHNR; CDR2 reads FQNEAQ (reference sequence). There are 14 residues in the CDR3. The CDR3 loop reads CASSPIVGWETQYF. For the CDR3, the DNA is TGTGCCAGCAGCCCCATCGTGGGATGGGAGACCCAGTACTTC.

The chain links TRBV7-6 to TRBJ2-3; 9 bases map to TRBD2. The CDR3 spans 15 residues. V lost 5 bases to trimming and J lost 1 base; unmatched junction nucleotides: 4. CDR1 is SGHVS and CDR2 is FNYEAQ in the germline V gene. CDR3 protein: CASSARLAGTDTQYF. As DNA, the CDR3 is TGTGCCAGCAGCGCCCGACTAGCGGGCACAGATACGCAGTATTTT.

This clonotype was detected only a few times. The chain links TRBV6-1 to TRBJ2-2; unclear D gene. Between the trimmed V and J ends, which lost 3 bases and 2 bases, there was a span of 4 bases. This CDR3 spans 13 amino acids. Germline-derived CDR1 and CDR2 are MNHNS and SASEGT. The CDR3: CASSDDNTGELFF. CDR3 in DNA: TGTGCCAGCAGTGATGATAACACCGGGGAGCTGTTTTTT.

J is TRBJ2-3 and V is TRBV7-8; TRBD2 matches at 11 bases. The CDR3 extends over 16 amino acids. Germline V gene sequence: CDR1 SGHVS, CDR2 FQNEAQ. J lost 4 bases, V lost 5 bases, and 8 bases had no gene match. The DNA of the CDR3 is TGTGCCAGCAGCCCGCATCTTAGCGGGGGGGCAGATACGCAGTATTTT. Translating it yields CASSPHLSGGADTQYF.

This clonotype came up many times. The chain is built from TRBV29-1 and TRBJ2-1, with 7 positions matching TRBD1. With V trimmed by 1 base and J by 4 bases, 4 bases remained unmatched. The CDR3 is 14 residues long. In germline, CDR1 is SQVTM, CDR2 ANQGSEA. CDR3 in DNA: TGCAGCGTTGAAGGACAGGGCCTTTACAATGAGCAGTTCTTC. Amino acid sequence: CSVEGQGLYNEQFF.

V and J are TRBV7-2 and TRBJ2-2; 11 bases are shared with TRBD2. Germline CDR1 and CDR2: SGHTA and FQGNSA. Trimming removed 5 bases from V and 11 bases from J; junction bases left unmatched: 13. The CDR3 is 16 amino acids. CDR3 sequence: CASSAELAGEKRELFF. For the CDR3, the DNA is TGTGCCAGCAGCGCGGAACTAGCGGGGGAGAAGAGAGAGCTGTTTTTT. Combining the CDR3 with reference TRBV7-2 and TRBJ2-2 gives the whole variable domain GAGVSQSPSNKVTEKGKDVELRCDPISGHTALYWYRQSLGQGLEFLIYFQGNSAPDKSGLPSDRFSAERTGGSVSTLTIQRTQQEDSAVYLCASSAELAGEKRELFFGEGSRLTVL.

This clonotype was recorded a few times. V gene TRBV6-5 combines with J gene TRBJ1-1; D is undetermined. Germline CDR1 reads MNHEY; CDR2 reads SVGAGI. Trimming removed 6 bases from V and 9 bases from J, with 14 bases in between. There are 12 residues in the CDR3. The CDR3 nucleotides read TGTGCCAGCAGCTCCCAATCACTCCAAGCTTTCTTT. This gives the protein CASSSQSLQAFF.

The chain employs TRBV9 and TRBJ2-7; 10 bases fit TRBD1. Germline V gene lookup returns CDR1 SGDLS and CDR2 YYNGEE. The CDR3 has 15 residues. V shed 3 bases and J 2 bases; nucleotides not matched to a gene: 5. The CDR3 region has the DNA TGTGCCAGCAGCGGTGGGACAGGGGTTACCTACGAGCAGTACTTC. This sequence encodes CASSGGTGVTYEQYF.

This clonotype has only a few counts. The chain links TRBV7-9 to TRBJ2-2, with 11 bases aligning to TRBD1. This CDR3 is 15 amino acids long. The J segment lost 4 bases and the V segment lost 6 bases, leaving 4 bases of the junction unmatched. Germline V gives CDR1 SEHNR, CDR2 FQNEAQ (reference sequence). CDR3 loop: CASSEGQGATGELFF. The CDR3 coding sequence is TGTGCCAGCAGTGAAGGACAGGGGGCCACCGGGGAGCTGTTTTTT.